Presented here are 27 T cell receptor beta chains from one specimen sequenced in a study of shared clonotypes between healthy human individuals. Using immunoSEQ multiplex PCR, the repertoire was profiled, and TCRdb retains in-frame clones only, with some absent. The sample yields over a million clones, approximately 78% seen once. Sequencing was performed on memory CD4+ T cells from PBMCs. Sample subset: CD45RA-negative fraction. These receptor sequences come from a man aged 18-30 years in good health. Some clones in this sample may be carry-over from other donors' samples.

The V call is TRBV25-1, the J call TRBJ2-3; the match to TRBD2 covers 12 bases. The germline V gene encodes CDR1 MGHDK and CDR2 SYGVNS. Germline trimming cut 3 bases from V and 0 bases from J; bases unmatched to any gene: 1. This CDR3 spans 16 amino acids. CDR3 loop: CASSDGTSGSTDTQYF. CDR3 in DNA: TGTGCCAGCAGTGATGGGACTAGCGGGAGCACAGATACGCAGTATTTT.

J is TRBJ2-3 and V is TRBV9, with D possibly matching TRBD2 (5 bases). The CDR3 covers 16 residues. CDR1 SGDLS and CDR2 YYNGEE come from the germline V gene. With 0 bases removed from V and 1 base from J, the gap between germline ends came to 12 bases. CDR3 coding DNA: TGTGCCAGCAGCGTAGACCCGCGGGCGGGCACAGATACGCAGTATTTT. It specifies CASSVDPRAGTDTQYF. The full variable domain, rest sourced from reference TRBV9 and TRBJ2-3, is DSGVTQTPKHLITATGQRVTLRCSPRSGDLSVYWYQQSLDQGLQFLIQYYNGEERAKGNILERFSAQQFPDLHSELNLSSLELGDSALYFCASSVDPRAGTDTQYFGPGTRLTVL.

This clone was counted a single time. This rearrangement joins TRBV2 to TRBJ1-5; TRBD1 might be the D (5 bases). The CDR3 has 16 residues. V was cut by 2 bases and J by 2 bases, with 13 bases left in between. Germline V lookup: CDR1 SNHLY, CDR2 FYNNEI. CDR3 coding DNA: TGTGCCAGCAGTGAATGGTCTGGGGGAGGCAATCAGCCCCAGCATTTT. Its protein is CASSEWSGGGNQPQHF.

This clone was counted a single time. This chain connects TRBV5-4 to TRBJ2-1; tentative D call: TRBD1 (5 bases). V was pared by 2 bases and J by 3 bases, with 9 bases between. Germline V gene lookup returns CDR1 SGHNT and CDR2 YYREEE (reference sequence). The CDR3 is 14 residues long. The CDR3 sequence: CASSFDSIYNEQFF. CDR3 bases: TGTGCCAGCAGCTTTGACAGTATCTACAATGAGCAGTTCTTC.

Note on this clone: This could be a read error, since a much larger clone is one nucleotide away. The chain employs TRBV28 and TRBJ1-5; D remains ambiguous. From germline, CDR1 is MDHEN and CDR2 SYDVKM. CDR3 length equals 11 residues. Deletions cut 6 bases from V and 3 bases from J, with 3 bases between. This CDR3 is CASRNNQPQHF. CDR3 nucleotide sequence: TGTGCCAGCAGGAACAATCAGCCCCAGCATTTT.

The chain links TRBV5-4 to TRBJ2-3; TRBD1 aligns across 8 bases. The V segment lost 6 bases and the J segment 3 bases; nucleotides outside the gene matches: 9. The CDR3 covers 15 residues. Germline V gene lookup returns CDR1 SGHNT and CDR2 YYREEE (reference sequence). CDR3 in DNA: TGTGCCAGCAAGAGACAGGGGACTGGAACAGATACGCAGTATTTT. It yields the protein CASKRQGTGTDTQYF.

J is TRBJ2-7 and V is TRBV27, with D perhaps matching TRBD2 (6 bases). The germline gives CDR1 MNHEY, CDR2 SMNVEV (reference sequence). The ends were cut back, 7 bases at V and 3 bases at J, with 13 bases in the middle. The CDR3 has 13 amino acids. CDR3 sequence: CASKRVGNYEQYF. CDR3 coding DNA: TGTGCCAGCAAGCGGGTCGGGAACTACGAGCAGTACTTC.

The J gene is TRBJ2-3, the V gene TRBV9; 14 nucleotides match TRBD2. This CDR3 has 17 amino acids. Per germline, CDR1 SGDLS and CDR2 YYNGEE. V gave up 3 bases and J gave up 4 bases; unmatched junction bases: 7. The CDR3 region is CASSGTSGLAGADTQYF. For the CDR3, the DNA is TGTGCCAGCAGCGGGACTTCGGGACTAGCGGGAGCAGATACGCAGTATTTT. The entire variable domain, with the rest obtained from reference TRBV9 and TRBJ2-3, is as follows: DSGVTQTPKHLITATGQRVTLRCSPRSGDLSVYWYQQSLDQGLQFLIQYYNGEERAKGNILERFSAQQFPDLHSELNLSSLELGDSALYFCASSGTSGLAGADTQYFGPGTRLTVL.

The J gene is TRBJ1-2, the V gene TRBV2; the D gene is possibly TRBD1 (6 bases). CDR1 and CDR2 from the germline V gene are SNHLY and FYNNEI. Trimming removed 5 bases from V and 5 bases from J, with 12 bases in between. This CDR3 has 13 residues. Here the CDR3 DNA reads TGTGCCAGCAGTTCAGGGGCAGTTTATGGCTACACCTTC. Encoded protein: CASSSGAVYGYTF.

Note on this clone: This same CDR3 is encoded by further DNA sequences in the sample. CDR3 bases: TGTGCCAGCTCGAGGGTTTACAATGAGCAGTTCTTC. As protein: CASSRVYNEQFF. The chain carries TRBV28 and TRBJ2-1, with D perhaps matching TRBD2 (5 bases). V was cut by 8 bases and J by 4 bases, with 9 bases left in between. The germline V gene encodes CDR1 MDHEN and CDR2 SYDVKM. This CDR3 comprises 12 residues.

The rearrangement joins TRBV5-1 to TRBJ2-3; 9 nucleotides align to TRBD2. The CDR3 has 17 residues. Per germline, CDR1 SGHRS and CDR2 YFSETQ. J was trimmed by 4 bases and V by 1 base; bases with no gene match: 10. DNA of the CDR3: TGCGCCAGCAGCTTGCTCGCGGGAGGGCCAGGGGCAGATACGCAGTATTTT. As protein: CASSLLAGGPGADTQYF.

V gene TRBV28 combines with J gene TRBJ2-7; unclear D gene. Germline V gene lookup returns CDR1 MDHEN and CDR2 SYDVKM. V dropped 6 bases and J dropped 0 bases, with 9 bases sitting between them. CDR3 length: 13 amino acids. The CDR3 protein is CASRVGSSYEQYF. The CDR3, as DNA: TGTGCCAGCAGGGTGGGAAGCTCCTACGAGCAGTACTTC.

At least ten counts were recorded for this clone. The V and J genes are TRBV5-1 and TRBJ1-2; D is undetermined. V lost 4 bases, J lost 6 bases, and 13 bases lay in between. The CDR3 covers 13 residues. Per the germline V gene, CDR1 is SGHRS and CDR2 is YFSETQ. In DNA, the CDR3 is TGCGCCAGCAGCGGTCAGAGGTACGATGGCTACACCTTC. Translating gives CASSGQRYDGYTF. Full variable domain (remainder filled in from reference TRBV5-1 and TRBJ1-2): KAGVTQTPRYLIKTRGQQVTLSCSPISGHRSVSWYQQTPGQGLQFLFEYFSETQRNKGNFPGRFSGRQFSNSRSEMNVSTLELGDSALYLCASSGQRYDGYTFGSGTRLTVV.

This clone occurred once. A much larger clone differs from this one at a single base, so this may be a read error. This sequence joins TRBV30 and TRBJ2-5; D is uncertain. This CDR3 has 14 amino acids. Germline CDR1 reads GTSNPN; CDR2 reads SVGIG (reference sequence). The germline V and J ends were trimmed by 0 bases and 11 bases, with 19 bases remaining between them. CDR3 residues: CAWSVRLVAYGQYF. CDR3 coding DNA: TGTGCCTGGAGTGTACGGCTAGTCGCCTACGGGCAGTACTTC. Supplemented by reference TRBV30 and TRBJ2-5, the full variable domain reads SQTIHQWPATLVQPVGSPLSLECTVEGTSNPNLYWYRQAAGRGLQLLFYSVGIGQISSEVPQNLSASRPQDRQFILSSKKLLLSDSGFYLCAWSVRLVAYGQYFGPGTRLLVL.

V and J are TRBV5-1 and TRBJ2-7; 9 nucleotides match TRBD2. CDR1 is SGHRS and CDR2 is YFSETQ in the germline V gene. The V gene end was trimmed by 5 bases and the J gene end by 2 bases; junction bases not matched to a gene: 11. The CDR3 length is 16 residues. As DNA, the CDR3 is TGCGCCAGCAGTCAGGCTAGCGGGGCACAGACCTACGAGCAGTACTTC. This gives the protein CASSQASGAQTYEQYF.

This clone was seen more than once but under ten times. A far larger clone is only one base removed, so a read error is likely. The CDR3 DNA is TGTGCCTGGGACAGACCGAACACTGAAGCTCTCTTT. Encoded protein: CAWDRPNTEALF. The chain recombines TRBV30 with TRBJ1-1; TRBD1 might be the D (5 bases). Germline V gene sequence: CDR1 GTSNPN, CDR2 SVGIG (reference sequence). The CDR3 is 12 residues long.

This chain joins TRBV7-2 and TRBJ1-2, with TRBD1 as a possible D gene (6 bases). This CDR3 comprises 13 residues. CDR1 is SGHTA, CDR2 FQGNSA, per germline. V was clipped by 1 base and J by 8 bases, with 11 bases between them. The CDR3 loop reads CASSLGTGLGYTF. As DNA, the CDR3 is TGTGCCAGCAGCTTAGGAACAGGGTTGGGCTACACCTTC.

J is TRBJ1-1 and V is TRBV19, with a tentative D call TRBD1 (5 bases). Germline V gene lookup returns CDR1 LNHDA and CDR2 SQIVND (reference sequence). This CDR3 comprises 15 residues. Trimming removed 6 bases from V and 0 bases from J, with 14 bases in between. The CDR3 nucleotides are TGTGCCAGTAGGGGGACCCGGCGTTTGAACACTGAAGCTTTCTTT. Translating it yields CASRGTRRLNTEAFF.

V usage is TRBV15 and J usage is TRBJ2-7; the D gene could be TRBD1 or TRBD2 (6 bases each). The CDR3 is 17 amino acids. Looked up from germline, CDR1 is LNHNV and CDR2 is YYDKDF (reference sequence). V lost 0 bases and J 2 bases, leaving 17 bases between the germline ends. In nucleotides, the CDR3 is TGTGCCACCAGCAGAGACTGGGACGGGGGCCTCGCCTACGAGCAGTACTTC. Its protein product is CATSRDWDGGLAYEQYF.

The CDR3 region is CASINEINSPLHF. DNA for the CDR3: TGTGCCAGCATCAATGAGATAAATTCACCCCTCCACTTT. The J gene is TRBJ1-6, the V gene TRBV2; D call uncertain. V lost 7 bases and J lost 7, with 11 bases in between. This CDR3 has 13 residues. Germline values: CDR1 SNHLY, CDR2 FYNNEI.

In regard to this clone: The same CDR3 arises from other DNA sequences in this sample as well. The gene calls are TRBV12-5 and TRBJ2-3, with D unclear. The CDR3 runs to 11 residues. Trimming removed 2 bases at V and 6 bases at J, with 3 bases between. CDR1 and CDR2 (germline): LGHNT, FRNRAP. This CDR3 reads CASGLTDTQYF. CDR3 nucleotides: TGTGCTAGTGGTTTGACGGATACGCAGTATTTT.

A remark on this clone: Given a much more abundant clone one base away, this may be a read error. The same CDR3 is also encoded by other DNA sequences in this sample. This chain uses TRBV5-6 with TRBJ2-3; TRBD1 agrees at 7 bases. The CDR3 loop spans 14 amino acids. Germline loops: CDR1 SGHDT, CDR2 YYEEEE. The CDR3 DNA sequence: TGCGCCAGCAGCTTTGACAGGGCCGCAGATACGCAGTATTTT. Translation: CASSFDRAADTQYF. The whole variable domain, filled in from reference TRBV5-6 and TRBJ2-3, reads DAGVTQSPTHLIKTRGQQVTLRCSPKSGHDTVSWYQQALGQGPQFIFQYYEEEERQRGNFPDRFSGHQFPNYSSELNVNALLLGDSALYLCASSFDRAADTQYFGPGTRLTVL.

The rearrangement links TRBV7-6 to TRBJ2-2, with D possibly being TRBD2 (6 bases). The germline CDR1 and CDR2 sequences are SGHVS and FNYEAQ. This CDR3 contains 16 residues. The V gene lost 0 bases and the J gene lost 3 bases, with 11 bases spanning the gap. CDR3 loop: CASSLASGTHTGELFF. Here the CDR3 DNA reads TGTGCCAGCAGCTTAGCATCCGGGACTCACACCGGGGAGCTGTTTTTT.

The chain has TRBV2 and TRBJ2-5; D remains ambiguous. CDR1 is SNHLY and CDR2 is FYNNEI in the germline V gene. The ends were cut back, 3 bases at V and 1 base at J, with 9 bases in the middle. CDR3 size: 14 residues. The CDR3 protein is CASSDQTAQETQYF. The DNA for the CDR3 is TGTGCCAGCAGTGATCAGACGGCCCAAGAGACCCAGTACTTC.

This chain links TRBV18 with TRBJ1-1; D is undetermined. This CDR3 has 15 amino acids. The germline V gene has CDR1 KGHSH and CDR2 LQKENI. The V end was cut by 3 bases, the J end by 0 bases, with 11 bases between. The DNA of the CDR3 is TGTGCCAGCTCACCTGGAGGCAGTTTGAACACTGAAGCTTTCTTT. Translated, it gives CASSPGGSLNTEAFF.

The chain links TRBV10-3 to TRBJ1-2, with 9 bases lining up with TRBD1. This CDR3 has 14 amino acids. With 3 bases clipped from V and 2 bases from J, the junction kept 1 base outside the gene matches. Germline V lookup: CDR1 ENHRY, CDR2 SYGVKD. CDR3 region: CAISDGQGNYGYTF. Here the CDR3 DNA reads TGTGCCATCAGTGATGGACAGGGGAACTATGGCTACACCTTC.

The chain links TRBV7-2 to TRBJ2-1; D remains unclear. The CDR3 covers 15 residues. Trimming took off 5 bases at V and 13 bases at J, with 24 bases between the two ends. Germline V gene sequence: CDR1 SGHTA, CDR2 FQGNSA. Here the CDR3 DNA reads TGTGCCAGCAGCCCAGATAGGTGGGCGGTTCAACATCAGTTCTTC. Translating it yields CASSPDRWAVQHQFF.